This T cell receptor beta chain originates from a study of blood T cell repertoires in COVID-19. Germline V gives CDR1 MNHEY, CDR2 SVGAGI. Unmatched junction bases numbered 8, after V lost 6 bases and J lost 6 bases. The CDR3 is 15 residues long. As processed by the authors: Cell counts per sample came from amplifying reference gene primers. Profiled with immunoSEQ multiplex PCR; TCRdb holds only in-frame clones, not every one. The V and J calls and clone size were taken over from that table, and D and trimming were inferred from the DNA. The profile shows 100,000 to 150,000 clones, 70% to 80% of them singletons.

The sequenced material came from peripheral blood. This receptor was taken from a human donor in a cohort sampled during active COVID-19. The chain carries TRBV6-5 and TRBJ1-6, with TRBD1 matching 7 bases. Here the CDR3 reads CASRTRGTVNSPLHF. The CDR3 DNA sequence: TGTGCCAGCAGAACCCGGGGGACAGTTAATTCACCCCTCCACTTT.